This passage covers 26 T cell receptor beta chains from one sample sequenced in a study of blood T cell repertoires in COVID-19. Clones were read by immunoSEQ multiplex PCR, and TCRdb kept only the in-frame ones, dropping some. The sample includes 250,000 to 350,000 clones, about 91% seen only once; the top ten take approximately 7%. The specimen sequenced was peripheral blood. The receptors here all came from a woman in her 30s who had recovered from COVID-19.

The chain employs TRBV2 and TRBJ1-6; tentatively, D is TRBD1 (5 bases). Trimming removed 6 bases at V and 11 bases at J, with 14 bases between. The length of the CDR3 is 13 residues. Germline CDR1 reads SNHLY; CDR2 reads FYNNEI. The CDR3: CASRVLQVPPLHF. The CDR3 nucleotides read TGTGCCAGCAGAGTATTACAGGTTCCACCCCTCCACTTT.

The chain links TRBV19 to TRBJ1-1; D gene ambiguous. The CDR3 sequence is 13 residues long. Germline CDR1 and CDR2: LNHDA and SQIVND (reference sequence). The V end lost 1 base, the J end lost 1 base, and 4 bases lay between the germline ends. CDR3 in DNA: TGTGCCAGTAGTATAGTACAGAACACTGAAGCTTTCTTT. Amino acid sequence: CASSIVQNTEAFF.

The chain has TRBV10-3 and TRBJ2-7; the D is unclear. This CDR3 comprises 13 residues. With 2 bases removed from V and 5 bases from J, the gap between germline ends came to 10 bases. Germline V gene data show CDR1 as ENHRY and CDR2 as SYGVKD. CDR3: CAISEGSGDEQYF. The CDR3 DNA follows: TGTGCCATCAGTGAGGGCAGTGGTGACGAGCAGTACTTC.

The chain employs TRBV27 and TRBJ2-4, with 7 bases identical to TRBD1. CDR1 MNHEY and CDR2 SMNVEV come from the germline V gene (reference sequence). V trimming: 5 bases; J trimming: 5 bases; junction bases outside the gene matches: 6. CDR3 length equals 14 residues. CDR3 loop: CASSAGTAENIQYF. The CDR3 nucleotides read TGTGCCAGCAGTGCCGGGACAGCGGAAAACATTCAGTACTTC.

This rearrangement joins TRBV19 to TRBJ1-2; no firm D call. The germline gives CDR1 LNHDA, CDR2 SQIVND (reference sequence). CDR3 length: 13 amino acids. The V end was cut by 6 bases, the J end by 6 bases, with 14 bases between. DNA for the CDR3: TGTGCCAGTAGCAGCCGGGGTTTGGATGGCTACACCTTC. Its protein product is CASSSRGLDGYTF. Full variable domain (rest looked up from reference TRBV19 and TRBJ1-2): DGGITQSPKYLFRKEGQNVTLSCEQNLNHDAMYWYRQDPGQGLRLIYYSQIVNDFQKGDIAEGYSVSREKKESFPLTVTSAQKNPTAFYLCASSSRGLDGYTFGSGTRLTVV.

This chain links TRBV11-2 with TRBJ2-3; perhaps TRBD1 as D (7 bases). From germline, CDR1 is SGHAT and CDR2 FQNNGV. Trimming stripped 6 bases from V and 3 bases from J, with 19 bases between. The CDR3 totals 16 residues. The CDR3: CASSQELSGGTDTQYF. CDR3 sequence (DNA): TGTGCCAGCAGTCAGGAGTTATCAGGGGGGACAGATACGCAGTATTTT.

The chain uses TRBV18 and TRBJ2-5; D might be TRBD2 (6 bases). Germline V gene lookup returns CDR1 KGHSH and CDR2 LQKENI. Trimming stripped 2 bases from V and 5 bases from J, with 12 bases between. The CDR3 is 14 amino acids. CDR3 bases: TGTGCCAGCTCACCAAGGAGGGTGGCGGAGACCCAGTACTTC. This gives the protein CASSPRRVAETQYF.

This clone has only one observation. This rearrangement joins TRBV2 to TRBJ1-3; 8 nucleotides agree with TRBD1. From germline, CDR1 is SNHLY and CDR2 FYNNEI. The CDR3 is 16 amino acids. With V trimmed by 3 bases and J by 2 bases, 6 bases remained unmatched. CDR3 sequence reads: CASSDPSDRAGNTIYF. CDR3 nucleotides: TGTGCCAGCAGTGACCCATCGGACAGGGCTGGAAACACCATATATTTT.

The chain uses TRBV7-4 and TRBJ2-7, with D unresolved. Germline CDR1 and CDR2: SGHVT and SQSDAQ. This CDR3 spans 11 amino acids. Trimming removed 8 bases from V and 3 bases from J, with 8 bases in between. CDR3 residues: CASPTSYEQYF. The CDR3 region has the DNA TGTGCCAGCCCCACAAGCTACGAGCAGTACTTC.

The CDR3 DNA reads as TGTGCAAGTCGCTTAGTTGTTGCGGGACAGGGGGATTCACCCCTCCACTTT. Amino acids: CASRLVVAGQGDSPLHF. The chain is built from TRBV12-2 and TRBJ1-6; the table names TRBD1, a call not compared with the DNA. TRBV12-2 is an annotated pseudogene. CDR3 length equals 17 residues.

This rearrangement joins TRBV5-1 to TRBJ2-5; 7 bases agree with TRBD1. Trimming cost V 2 bases and J 5 bases; bases outside gene matches: 12. Germline CDR1 and CDR2: SGHRS and YFSETQ. CDR3 length: 16 amino acids. In DNA, the CDR3 is TGCGCCAGCAGCTTTATAGGGGGCCAGTCATGGGAGACCCAGTACTTC. This sequence encodes CASSFIGGQSWETQYF.

This chain links TRBV9 with TRBJ2-1; the D gene is possibly TRBD1 (6 bases). Germline CDR1 reads SGDLS; CDR2 reads YYNGEE. The ends were cut back, 0 bases at V and 3 bases at J, with 10 bases in the middle. The CDR3 sequence is 15 residues long. The CDR3 bases are TGTGCCAGCAGCGTAGATGGGGACAACTACAATGAGCAGTTCTTC. It translates to CASSVDGDNYNEQFF. Variable domain in full (rest from reference TRBV9 and TRBJ2-1): DSGVTQTPKHLITATGQRVTLRCSPRSGDLSVYWYQQSLDQGLQFLIQYYNGEERAKGNILERFSAQQFPDLHSELNLSSLELGDSALYFCASSVDGDNYNEQFFGPGTRLTVL.

The chain is built from TRBV20-1 and TRBJ2-7; D is possibly TRBD2 (5 bases). Trimming removed 5 bases at V and 6 bases at J, with 8 bases between. Germline assignment: CDR1 DFQATT and CDR2 SNEGSKA (reference sequence). This CDR3 spans 10 amino acids. DNA for the CDR3: TGCAGTGCTCGGGAACGCGAGCAGTACTTC. Its protein product is CSAREREQYF.

This clone has just a few counts. CDR3 protein: CASSGRVSYEQYF. The CDR3 DNA follows: TGCGCCAGCAGTGGCAGGGTATCCTACGAGCAGTACTTC. V is TRBV10-1 and J is TRBJ2-7; tentative D call: TRBD1 (5 bases). Germline CDR1 WNHNN, CDR2 SYGVQD (reference sequence). V lost 4 bases and J lost 1, with 8 bases in between. This CDR3 comprises 13 residues.

The chain has TRBV2 and TRBJ1-2, with D unresolved. This CDR3 has 13 amino acids. Trimming took off 0 bases at V and 4 bases at J, with 6 bases between the two ends. Looked up from germline, CDR1 is SNHLY and CDR2 is FYNNEI. CDR3 sequence reads: CASSEARGYGYTF. CDR3 nucleotides: TGTGCCAGCAGTGAAGCCAGAGGCTATGGCTACACCTTC.

This chain links TRBV28 with TRBJ2-5; 10 bases are shared with TRBD1. V lost 1 base and J lost 2; bases outside the gene matches: 4. Germline V gives CDR1 MDHEN, CDR2 SYDVKM. This CDR3 spans 16 amino acids. CDR3 bases: TGTGCCAGCAGTTTATATTGGACAGGGGGACAAGAGACCCAGTACTTC. This encodes CASSLYWTGGQETQYF.

This chain joins TRBV19 and TRBJ2-3; TRBD2 aligns across 8 bases. V shed 2 bases, J shed 1 base, and the junction held 2 bases outside the gene matches. Looked up from germline, CDR1 is LNHDA and CDR2 is SQIVND (reference sequence). CDR3 length equals 15 residues. The CDR3 DNA sequence: TGTGCCAGTAGTATACCGCGGGGGGGCACAGATACGCAGTATTTT. Translating it yields CASSIPRGGTDTQYF.

The chain couples TRBV12-3 or TRBV12-4 to TRBJ2-2; D not certain. This CDR3 region has 13 residues. V was shortened by 6 bases and J by 3 bases, with 8 bases between the two germline ends. This chain's CDR3 is CASSPSDTGELFF. The CDR3 nucleotides are TGTGCCAGCAGCCCCAGCGACACCGGGGAGCTGTTTTTT.

CDR3 in amino acids: CASSLTGGLSGELFF. The CDR3 DNA reads as TGCGCCAGCAGCTTGACAGGGGGCCTTTCCGGGGAGCTGTTTTTT. The gene calls are TRBV5-1 and TRBJ2-2, with 9 bases matching TRBD1. The CDR3 is 15 residues long. The junction had 4 bases not matched to a gene; V was cut back by 1 base and J by 6 bases. The V gene's germline CDR1 is SGHRS and CDR2 YFSETQ.

The rearrangement uses TRBV28 and TRBJ1-2; 8 bases align to TRBD1. The germline CDR1 and CDR2 sequences are MDHEN and SYDVKM. V was pared by 5 bases and J by 3 bases, with 8 bases of the junction left unmatched. The CDR3 contains 15 residues. CDR3 region: CASSRRDRYDYGYTF. The CDR3 coding sequence is TGTGCCAGCAGTCGGCGGGACAGGTACGACTATGGCTACACCTTC.

This clone was recorded only once. The chain joins TRBV4-1 to TRBJ1-1, with D possibly matching TRBD1 (5 bases). The V gene's germline CDR1 is MGHRA and CDR2 YSYEKL. The CDR3 spans 15 residues. Trimming took 0 bases from V and 5 from J, leaving 13 bases between them. The CDR3 spells CASSQEETVLTEAFF. The DNA for the CDR3 is TGCGCCAGCAGCCAAGAGGAGACAGTTTTGACTGAAGCTTTCTTT.

The rearrangement joins TRBV13 to TRBJ2-3, with 10 positions matching TRBD2. Trimming took 4 bases from V and 2 from J; bases not matched to a gene: 6. This CDR3 spans 16 amino acids. Germline CDR1 is PRHDT and CDR2 is FYEKMQ (reference sequence). The CDR3 DNA follows: TGTGCCAGCAGCTCCTCTCTAGCGGGGGTCACAGATACGCAGTATTTT. It yields the protein CASSSSLAGVTDTQYF.

The chain links TRBV20-1 to TRBJ2-1, with 9 nucleotides matching TRBD2. The trim removed 3 bases at V and 8 bases at J, leaving 11 bases unmatched. CDR1 is DFQATT and CDR2 is SNEGSKA in the germline V gene (reference sequence). The CDR3 consists of 15 residues. The CDR3 loop reads CSASLAGQPIDEQFF. CDR3 coding DNA: TGCAGTGCTAGTCTAGCGGGGCAACCTATAGATGAGCAGTTCTTC.

V and J are TRBV7-2 and TRBJ1-2; D unclear. The CDR3 runs to 14 residues. The germline V and J ends were trimmed by 1 base and 6 bases, with 12 bases remaining between them. Looked up from germline, CDR1 is SGHTA and CDR2 is FQGNSA. CDR3 sequence reads: CASSLDGRGHGYTF. For the CDR3, the DNA is TGTGCCAGCAGCTTAGATGGACGGGGTCATGGCTACACCTTC.

In this sample, this clone turned up once. The chain carries TRBV6-5 and TRBJ2-7; D is possibly TRBD2 (5 bases). V lost 7 bases and J lost 0, with 10 bases in between. The CDR3 covers 13 residues. Germline CDR1 is MNHEY and CDR2 is SVGAGI. The CDR3 here is CASTQRSSYEQYF. In DNA form, the CDR3 reads TGTGCCAGCACCCAGCGGAGCTCCTACGAGCAGTACTTC.

Details on this clone: The same CDR3 is also encoded by other DNA sequences in this sample. The chain recombines TRBV6-1 with TRBJ1-1, with D hard to call. The CDR3 runs 13 residues. The V end lost 1 base, the J end lost 1 base, and 4 bases lay between the germline ends. CDR1 is MNHNS and CDR2 is SASEGT in the germline V gene. The chain's CDR3 is CASSEVRNTEAFF. The CDR3, as DNA: TGTGCCAGCAGTGAAGTCCGGAACACTGAAGCTTTCTTT.